This T cell receptor (beta chain) was identified in a study of monozygotic twins with inflammatory bowel disease. From its re-call of the 5' RACE reads, TCRdb lists each CDR3 protein once, without DNA. This sample contains more than 75,000 distinct CDR3 sequences. Researchers collected around 2.7 ml of blood per donor. The CDR3 loop spans 17 amino acids. Germline lookup yields CDR1 SEHNR and CDR2 FQNEAQ (reference sequence). The sample comprised blood. This TCR was recovered from a human donor with ulcerative colitis or Crohn's disease, or a healthy co-twin of an affected twin (not recorded which). This chain links TRBV7-9 with TRBJ1-1; checking the TCRdb D call of TRBD1 is not possible without DNA. The CDR3 loop reads CASSPLDGTGRSTEAFF.